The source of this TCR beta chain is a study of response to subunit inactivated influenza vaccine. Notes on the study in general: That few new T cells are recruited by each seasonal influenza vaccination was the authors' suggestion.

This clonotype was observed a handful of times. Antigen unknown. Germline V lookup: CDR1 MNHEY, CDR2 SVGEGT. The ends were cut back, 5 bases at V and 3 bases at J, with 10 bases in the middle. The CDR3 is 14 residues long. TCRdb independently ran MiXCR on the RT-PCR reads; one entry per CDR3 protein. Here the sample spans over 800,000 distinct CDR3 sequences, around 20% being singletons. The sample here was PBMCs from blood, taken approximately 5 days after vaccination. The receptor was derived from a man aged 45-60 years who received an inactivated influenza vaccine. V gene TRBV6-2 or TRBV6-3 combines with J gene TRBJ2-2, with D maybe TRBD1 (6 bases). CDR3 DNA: TGTGCCAGCAGTCCGAACAGGGACACCGGGGAGCTGTTTTTT. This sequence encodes CASSPNRDTGELFF.